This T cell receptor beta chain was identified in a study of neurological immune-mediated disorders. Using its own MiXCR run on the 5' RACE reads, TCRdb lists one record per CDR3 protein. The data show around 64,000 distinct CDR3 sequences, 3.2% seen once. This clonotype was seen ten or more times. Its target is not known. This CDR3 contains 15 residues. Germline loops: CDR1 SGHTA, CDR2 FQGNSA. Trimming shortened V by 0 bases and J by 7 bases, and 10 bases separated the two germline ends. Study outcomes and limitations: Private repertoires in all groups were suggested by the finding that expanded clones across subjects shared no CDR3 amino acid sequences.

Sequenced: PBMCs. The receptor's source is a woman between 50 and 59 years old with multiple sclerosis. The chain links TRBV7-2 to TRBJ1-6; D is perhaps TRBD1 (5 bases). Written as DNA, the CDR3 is TGTGCCAGCAGCTTAGCGCCAGGGAACAATTCACCCCTCCACTTT. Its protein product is CASSLAPGNNSPLHF.